The TCR beta chain described here comes from a study of blood T cell repertoires in COVID-19 (TCRdb year 2020). Study-level background: Samples from collaborators originated in the United States, Italy and Spain and spanned both the acute and convalescent phases of COVID-19. Where HLA class I and class II types were available, the types were taken from metadata supplied by the sample provider, not from assay-based typing. Deeply sampled blood TCRbeta repertoires from subjects exposed to, actively infected with, or recovered from COVID-19 were included in the dataset. A freely available public database, intended as a resource for researchers studying the immune response to SARS-CoV-2, is where the repertoires were released. The material from the prospective study consisted of cDNA or gDNA derived from T cells, B-cell-depleted T cells, or PBMCs. A de-identified subject ID, COVID-19 status, age in years and sex were almost always included in the sample metadata. Samples came from the ongoing ImmuneRACE study (first 160 participants) plus 1,254 subjects from 6 global collaborators.

Beyond this particular receptor, the publication reports: The amount of clinical and demographic metadata varied by source and participant and was provided uncurated.

V is reduced by 1 base and J by 10 bases, leaving a spacing of 16 bases between them. The CDR1 and CDR2 encoded by the germline V gene are SGHTA and FQGNSA. From cysteine to phenylalanine, the CDR3 is 15 amino acids long. Here the CDR3 DNA is all that survives: 45 bases in frame from base 1. The immunoSEQ Assay, a bias-controlled multiplex PCR, was used to amplify TCRbeta CDR3 regions from genomic DNA. As for the original processing: Within the assay, amplification of reference gene primers was used to estimate how many nucleated cells each sample contained. To quantify the absolute abundance of each unique TCRbeta CDR3 rearrangement, sequence reads were collapsed and filtered. For each sample, productive Simpson clonality was calculated as the square root of Simpson's diversity index over productive rearrangements. What TCRdb holds here is the immuneACCESS table cut down to in-frame rearrangements. Part of the clones is not present; checked against another copy, under half of the missing clones reflect an unresolved V gene, and the others are unexplained. Clone size and the V and J calls come from that table; the DNA yielded D and trimming. The sample yields about 200,000 clones; approximately 83% were counted once. In total, the top ten clones hold under 3.5% of the sample.

As to this clone: Its antigen is currently not known. Per-base qualities were not stored, and no clone one base away is much larger.

Each collaborating institution followed its own protocols to collect whole blood in K2EDTA tubes. For TCRbeta analysis, collaborator samples were shipped as frozen whole blood, as isolated PBMCs, or as DNA extracted from either sample type. The TCR comes from a man aged 55 to 70 with acute or convalescent COVID-19. The V gene is TRBV7-2 and the J gene is TRBJ1-4; the D region possibly corresponds to TRBD1 (5 bases align). The specimen was peripheral blood. The CDR3 sequence is CASSLEGRVFGKLFF. The bases are TGTGCCAGCAGCTTAGAGGGCAGGGTCTTTGGAAAACTGTTTTTT.